The 15 T cell receptor beta chains below all came from one sample that was sequenced in a study of metastatic and nonmetastatic thyroid tumors. All patients were untreated before thyroid surgery. MiXCR was used by TCRdb to re-call the PCR reads. The table shows more than 90,000 clones, with roughly 13% occurring only once. What was sequenced was blood. All receptors derive from a female donor with papillary thyroid cancer or a benign thyroid nodule (not recorded which). Some clones in this sample may be carry-over from other donors' samples.

This clone was seen repeatedly, ten times or more. V gene TRBV15 combines with J gene TRBJ2-4; D assignment may be TRBD1 or TRBD2 (5 bases each). V lost 0 bases to trimming and J lost 0 bases, with 12 bases between them. CDR1 is LNHNV and CDR2 is YYDKDF in the germline V gene (reference sequence). This CDR3 is built from 17 residues. CDR3 DNA sequence: TGTGCCACCAGCAGAGATGGGGGAGAGTTAGCCAAAAACATTCAGTACTTC. Translating gives CATSRDGGELAKNIQYF.

This clone was seen ten or more times. The CDR3 here is CSARVTSISYEQYF. CDR3 coding DNA: TGCAGTGCTAGAGTGACTAGCATTTCCTACGAGCAGTACTTC. V gene TRBV20-1 combines with J gene TRBJ2-7; 7 positions agree with TRBD2. CDR1 and CDR2 (germline): DFQATT, SNEGSKA (reference sequence). After removal of 1 base from V and 1 base from J, the junction contained 4 bases not matched to a gene. There are 14 residues in the CDR3.

This clone occurred many times. The V call is TRBV5-6, the J call TRBJ2-7; weak D call: TRBD2 (5 bases). The germline V gene has CDR1 SGHDT and CDR2 YYEEEE. The length of the CDR3 is 14 residues. The germline V and J ends were trimmed by 2 bases and 7 bases, with 16 bases remaining between them. CDR3 amino acids: CASSLWGITGEQYF. The CDR3 bases are TGTGCCAGCAGCTTATGGGGAATTACGGGGGAGCAGTACTTC.

This clone was counted many times. The chain joins TRBV2 to TRBJ2-7; D may correspond to TRBD1 or TRBD2 (5 bases each). Germline V gene data show CDR1 as SNHLY and CDR2 as FYNNEI. Deletions cut 5 bases from V and 4 bases from J, with 15 bases between. This CDR3 has 14 amino acids. CDR3 bases: TGTGCCAGCAGTCATACCGGGACCCCATACGAGCAGTACTTC. Its protein is CASSHTGTPYEQYF.

This clone appeared many times. The rearrangement links TRBV6-2 or TRBV6-3 to TRBJ2-1; 9 bases are a match to TRBD2. The V gene end was trimmed by 8 bases and the J gene end by 7 bases; junction bases not matched to a gene: 9. Germline values: CDR1 MNHEY, CDR2 SVGEGT. The CDR3 totals 14 residues. The CDR3 DNA reads TGTGCCAGCCGAGCGGGAGGTGTGGCGAATGAGCAGTTCTTC. Its protein product is CASRAGGVANEQFF.

This clone was picked up many times. This chain links TRBV19 with TRBJ2-5; D is undetermined. The V gene's germline CDR1 is LNHDA and CDR2 SQIVND (reference sequence). The CDR3 length is 11 residues. Trimming took off 1 base at V and 4 bases at J, with 1 base between the two ends. The CDR3 DNA reads as TGTGCCAGTAGTATAGCAGAGACCCAGTACTTC. Residues: CASSIAETQYF.

This clone was counted many times. The rearrangement uses TRBV28 and TRBJ1-1, with 7 nucleotides matching TRBD1. Germline trimming cut 7 bases from V and 10 bases from J; bases unmatched to any gene: 12. CDR1 and CDR2 (germline): MDHEN, SYDVKM. The CDR3 loop spans 13 amino acids. The CDR3 DNA sequence: TGTGCCAGCACCCAAGGGGGCTCTCGGACAGCTTTCTTT. Its translation: CASTQGGSRTAFF. The variable domain in full, with the rest retrieved from reference TRBV28 and TRBJ1-1, is DVKVTQSSRYLVKRTGEKVFLECVQDMDHENMFWYRQDPGLGLRLIYFSYDVKMKEKGDIPEGYSVSREKKERFSLILESASTNQTSMYLCASTQGGSRTAFFGQGTRLTVV.

This rearrangement joins TRBV2 to TRBJ2-7, with 9 nucleotides matching TRBD2. The germline CDR1 and CDR2 sequences are SNHLY and FYNNEI. CDR3 size: 15 residues. Germline trimming cut 3 bases from V and 2 bases from J; bases unmatched to any gene: 5. CDR3 protein: CASSEELAGTYEQYF. CDR3 sequence (DNA): TGTGCCAGCAGTGAGGAGCTAGCGGGGACCTACGAGCAGTACTTC.

This clone has at least ten counts. The chain employs TRBV5-5 and TRBJ1-5; 8 nucleotides line up with TRBD1. The CDR3 is made up of 14 amino acids. Germline assignment: CDR1 SGHKS and CDR2 YYEKEE (reference sequence). Unmatched junction bases numbered 9, after V lost 6 bases and J lost 7 bases. The CDR3 reads CASTVGQVEQPQHF. The CDR3 nucleotides are TGTGCCAGCACTGTGGGACAGGTCGAGCAGCCCCAGCATTTT.

This sequence joins TRBV30 and TRBJ2-7, with 8 bases matching TRBD1. The CDR3 totals 16 residues. The germline gives CDR1 GTSNPN, CDR2 SVGIG (reference sequence). V lost 0 bases, J lost 4 bases, and 11 bases stayed unmatched. The CDR3 reads CAWSVRGQGASYEQYF. Here the CDR3 DNA reads TGTGCCTGGAGTGTCCGAGGGCAGGGGGCCTCTTACGAGCAGTACTTC.

This clone was observed many times. The sample contains more than one DNA sequence encoding this CDR3. The J gene is TRBJ2-1, the V gene TRBV28, with a weak D call TRBD2 (6 bases). Trimming removed 5 bases from V and 9 bases from J, with 20 bases in between. The CDR3 spans 15 residues. Germline V gene sequence: CDR1 MDHEN, CDR2 SYDVKM. The CDR3 region is CASSISSAGYGEQFF. Here the CDR3 DNA reads TGTGCCAGCAGTATATCTAGCGCTGGGTATGGTGAGCAGTTCTTC. The whole variable domain, remainder taken from reference TRBV28 and TRBJ2-1, is DVKVTQSSRYLVKRTGEKVFLECVQDMDHENMFWYRQDPGLGLRLIYFSYDVKMKEKGDIPEGYSVSREKKERFSLILESASTNQTSMYLCASSISSAGYGEQFFGPGTRLTVL.

This clone appeared many times. The chain combines TRBV28 with TRBJ1-5; D perhaps matches TRBD1 (6 bases). CDR1 is MDHEN and CDR2 is SYDVKM in the germline V gene. With 2 bases removed from V and 10 bases from J, the gap between germline ends came to 24 bases. This CDR3 comprises 17 residues. The CDR3 reads CASSLGGGGKLPYPQHF. DNA of the CDR3: TGTGCCAGCAGTTTAGGGGGGGGGGGCAAACTACCATACCCCCAGCATTTT.

This clone has ten or more counts. Other DNA variants within this sample encode the same CDR3. V gene TRBV12-3 or TRBV12-4 combines with J gene TRBJ2-7; tentative D call: TRBD2 (5 bases). V lost 3 bases, J lost 2 bases, and 14 bases lay in between. This CDR3 is built from 15 residues. CDR3 loop: CASSFHPGNPYEQYF. CDR3 nucleotides: TGTGCCAGCAGTTTTCACCCGGGGAATCCCTACGAGCAGTACTTC.

With respect to this clone: At one end the junction does not follow the germline gene, possibly because of a read error. The chain employs TRBV7-7 and TRBJ2-5; tentatively, D is TRBD2 (7 bases). From germline, CDR1 is SSHAT and CDR2 FNYEAQ (reference sequence). The CDR3 runs 18 residues. The CDR3 loop is CASSLGGGASRPQETQYF. The CDR3 nucleotides read TGTGCTAGCAGCTTAGGGGGAGGGGCGTCGCGTCCACAAGAGACCCAGTACTTC. Variable domain in full (rest from reference TRBV7-7 and TRBJ2-5): GAGVSQSPRYKVTKRGQDVTLRCDPISSHATLYWYQQALGQGPEFLTYFNYEAQPDKSGLPSDRFSAERPEGSISTLTIQRTEQRDSAMYRCASSLGGGASRPQETQYFGPGTRLLVL.

The V gene is TRBV5-1, the J gene TRBJ2-1, with 7 bases matching TRBD2. CDR1 SGHRS and CDR2 YFSETQ come from the germline V gene. The CDR3 is 18 amino acids. V lost 0 bases, J lost 3 bases, and 12 bases stayed unmatched. The CDR3 DNA sequence: TGCGCCAGCAGCTTGGACGATACAGCTAGCGGACGCTACAATGAGCAGTTCTTC. It is translated as CASSLDDTASGRYNEQFF.